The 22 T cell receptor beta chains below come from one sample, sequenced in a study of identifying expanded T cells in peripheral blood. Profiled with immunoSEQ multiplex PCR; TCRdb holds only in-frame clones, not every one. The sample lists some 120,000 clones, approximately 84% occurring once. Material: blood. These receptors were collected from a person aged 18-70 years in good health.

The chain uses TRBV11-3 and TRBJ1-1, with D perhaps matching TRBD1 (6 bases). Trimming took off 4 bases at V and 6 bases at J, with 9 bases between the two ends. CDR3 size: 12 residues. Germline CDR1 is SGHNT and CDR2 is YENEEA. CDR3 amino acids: CASSSDSPEAFF. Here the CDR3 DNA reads TGTGCCAGCAGCTCGGACAGTCCTGAAGCTTTCTTT. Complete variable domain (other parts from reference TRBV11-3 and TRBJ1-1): EAGVVQSPRYKIIEKKQPVAFWCNPISGHNTLYWYLQNLGQGPELLIRYENEEAVDDSQLPKDRFSAERLKGVDSTLKIQPAELGDSAVYLCASSSDSPEAFFGQGTRLTVV.

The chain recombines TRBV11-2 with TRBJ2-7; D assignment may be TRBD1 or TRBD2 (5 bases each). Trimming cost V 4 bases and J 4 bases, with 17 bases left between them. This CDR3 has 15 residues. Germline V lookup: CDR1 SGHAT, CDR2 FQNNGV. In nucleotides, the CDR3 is TGTGCCAGCAGCTCCCTACGGGACCCCACTTACGAGCAGTACTTC. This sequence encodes CASSSLRDPTYEQYF.

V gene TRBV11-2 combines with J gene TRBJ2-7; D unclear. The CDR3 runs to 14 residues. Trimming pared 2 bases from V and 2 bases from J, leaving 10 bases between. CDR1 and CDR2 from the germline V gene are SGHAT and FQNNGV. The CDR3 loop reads CASSLIDIAYEQYF. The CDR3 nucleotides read TGTGCCAGCAGCTTAATCGACATCGCCTACGAGCAGTACTTC.

This CDR3 is CASSLDHTGNTEAFF. In DNA form, the CDR3 reads TGCGCCAGCAGCTTGGATCATACAGGGAACACTGAAGCTTTCTTT. The V and J genes are TRBV5-1 and TRBJ1-1, with D maybe TRBD1 (5 bases). The V and J ends lost 0 bases and 1 base respectively, with 10 bases between them. The germline gives CDR1 SGHRS, CDR2 YFSETQ. This CDR3 is 15 amino acids long.

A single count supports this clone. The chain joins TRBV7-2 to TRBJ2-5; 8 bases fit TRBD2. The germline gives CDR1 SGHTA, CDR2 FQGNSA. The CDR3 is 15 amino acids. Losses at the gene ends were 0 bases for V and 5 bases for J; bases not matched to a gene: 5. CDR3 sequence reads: CASSLARGGTETQYF. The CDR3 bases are TGTGCCAGCAGCTTAGCCCGCGGGGGGACTGAGACCCAGTACTTC.

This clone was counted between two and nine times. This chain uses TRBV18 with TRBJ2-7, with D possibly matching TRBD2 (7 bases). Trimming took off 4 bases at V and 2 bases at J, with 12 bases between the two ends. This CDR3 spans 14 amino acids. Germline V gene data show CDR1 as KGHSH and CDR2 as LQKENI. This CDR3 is CASSREGVPYEQYF. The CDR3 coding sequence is TGTGCCAGCTCACGGGAGGGGGTCCCCTACGAGCAGTACTTC.

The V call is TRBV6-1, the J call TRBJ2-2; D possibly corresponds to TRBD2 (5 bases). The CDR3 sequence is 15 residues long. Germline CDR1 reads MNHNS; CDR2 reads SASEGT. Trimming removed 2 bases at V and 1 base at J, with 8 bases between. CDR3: CASSERGWNTGELFF. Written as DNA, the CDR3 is TGTGCCAGCAGTGAAAGAGGGTGGAACACCGGGGAGCTGTTTTTT.

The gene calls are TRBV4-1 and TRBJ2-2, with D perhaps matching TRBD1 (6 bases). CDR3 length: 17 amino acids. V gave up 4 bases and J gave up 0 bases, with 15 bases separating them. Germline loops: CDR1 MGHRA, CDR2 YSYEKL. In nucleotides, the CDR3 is TGCGCCAGCAGCCGGACGAACACAGGGACGAACACCGGGGAGCTGTTTTTT. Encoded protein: CASSRTNTGTNTGELFF.

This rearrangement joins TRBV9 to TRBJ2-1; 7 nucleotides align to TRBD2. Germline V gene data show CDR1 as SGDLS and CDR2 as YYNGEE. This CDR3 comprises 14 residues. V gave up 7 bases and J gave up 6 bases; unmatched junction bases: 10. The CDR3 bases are TGTGCCAGCGGCAGCGGGGTGACCTTCAATGAGCAGTTCTTC. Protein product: CASGSGVTFNEQFF.

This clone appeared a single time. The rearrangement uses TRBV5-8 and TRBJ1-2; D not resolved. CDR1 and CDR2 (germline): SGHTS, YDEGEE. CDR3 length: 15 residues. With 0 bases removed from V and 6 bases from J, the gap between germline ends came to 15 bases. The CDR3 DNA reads TGTGCCAGCAGCTTGGAAGTCGCCGGAGTAGATGGCTACACCTTC. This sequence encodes CASSLEVAGVDGYTF.

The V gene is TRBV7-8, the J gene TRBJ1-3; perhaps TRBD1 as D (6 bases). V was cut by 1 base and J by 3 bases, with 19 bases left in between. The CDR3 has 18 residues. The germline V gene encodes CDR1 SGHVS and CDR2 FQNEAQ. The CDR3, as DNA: TGTGCCAGCAGCTTAGTAACTCGAAGAGGGACACGTGGAAACACCATATATTTT. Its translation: CASSLVTRRGTRGNTIYF.

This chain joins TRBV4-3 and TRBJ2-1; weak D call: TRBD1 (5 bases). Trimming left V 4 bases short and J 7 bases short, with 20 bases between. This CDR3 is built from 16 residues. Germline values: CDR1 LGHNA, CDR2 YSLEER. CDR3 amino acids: CASSRTLGLHRNEQFF. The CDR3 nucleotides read TGCGCCAGCAGCCGGACCCTGGGGCTTCATCGTAATGAGCAGTTCTTC.

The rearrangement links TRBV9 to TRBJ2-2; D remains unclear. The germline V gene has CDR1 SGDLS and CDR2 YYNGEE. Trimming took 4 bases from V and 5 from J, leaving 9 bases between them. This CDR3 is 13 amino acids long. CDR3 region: CASSPKLTGELFF. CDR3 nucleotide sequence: TGTGCCAGCAGCCCTAAATTAACCGGGGAGCTGTTTTTT. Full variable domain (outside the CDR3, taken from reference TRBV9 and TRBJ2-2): DSGVTQTPKHLITATGQRVTLRCSPRSGDLSVYWYQQSLDQGLQFLIQYYNGEERAKGNILERFSAQQFPDLHSELNLSSLELGDSALYFCASSPKLTGELFFGEGSRLTVL.

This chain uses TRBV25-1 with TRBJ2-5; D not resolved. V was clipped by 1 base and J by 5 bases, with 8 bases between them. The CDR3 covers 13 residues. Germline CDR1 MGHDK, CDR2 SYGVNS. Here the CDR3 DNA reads TGTGCCAGCAGTGAATTATACTCGGAGACCCAGTACTTC. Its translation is CASSELYSETQYF.

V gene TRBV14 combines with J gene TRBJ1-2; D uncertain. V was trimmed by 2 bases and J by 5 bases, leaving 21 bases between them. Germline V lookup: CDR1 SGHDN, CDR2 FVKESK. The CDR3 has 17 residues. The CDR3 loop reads CASSQNLGGRSEYGYTF. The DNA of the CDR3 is TGTGCCAGCAGCCAAAATCTAGGAGGGAGATCAGAGTATGGCTACACCTTC.

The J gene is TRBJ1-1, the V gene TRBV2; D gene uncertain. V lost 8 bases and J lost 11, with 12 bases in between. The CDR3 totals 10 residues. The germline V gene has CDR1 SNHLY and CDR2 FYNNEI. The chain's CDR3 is CASGTGGAFF. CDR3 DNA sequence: TGTGCCAGCGGTACTGGTGGGGCTTTCTTT.

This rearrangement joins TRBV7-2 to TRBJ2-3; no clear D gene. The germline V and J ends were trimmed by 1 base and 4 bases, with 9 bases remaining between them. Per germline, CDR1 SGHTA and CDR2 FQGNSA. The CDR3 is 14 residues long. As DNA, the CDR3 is TGTGCCAGCAGCTTAGATTTGCGAGCAGATACGCAGTATTTT. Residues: CASSLDLRADTQYF.

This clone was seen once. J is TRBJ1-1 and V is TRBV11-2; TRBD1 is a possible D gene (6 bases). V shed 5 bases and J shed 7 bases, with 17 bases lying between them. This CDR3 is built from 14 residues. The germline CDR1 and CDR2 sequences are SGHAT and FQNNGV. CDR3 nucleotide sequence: TGTGCCAGCAGCCGCTTTGGCAGGGGATATGAAGCTTTCTTT. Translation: CASSRFGRGYEAFF.

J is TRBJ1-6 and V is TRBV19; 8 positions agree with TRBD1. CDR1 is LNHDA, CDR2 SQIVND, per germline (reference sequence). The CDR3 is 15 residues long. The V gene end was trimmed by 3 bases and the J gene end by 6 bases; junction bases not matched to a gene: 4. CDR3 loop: CASSINDRGNSPLHF. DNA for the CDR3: TGTGCCAGTAGTATTAACGACAGGGGTAATTCACCCCTCCACTTT.

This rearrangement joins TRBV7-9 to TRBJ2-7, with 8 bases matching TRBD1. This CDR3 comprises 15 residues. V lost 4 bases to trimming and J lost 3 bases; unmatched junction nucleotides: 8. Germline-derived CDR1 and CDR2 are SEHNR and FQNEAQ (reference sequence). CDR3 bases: TGTGCCAGCAGCTCGGCTGGACAGGGTGTCTACGAGCAGTACTTC. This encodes CASSSAGQGVYEQYF.

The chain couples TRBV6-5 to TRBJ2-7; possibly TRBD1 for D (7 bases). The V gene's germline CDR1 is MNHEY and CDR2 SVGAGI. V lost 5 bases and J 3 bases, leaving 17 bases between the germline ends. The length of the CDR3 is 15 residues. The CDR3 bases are TGTGCCAGCAGTCGCGCGGGGCAGGGGGGCTACGAGCAGTACTTC. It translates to CASSRAGQGGYEQYF.

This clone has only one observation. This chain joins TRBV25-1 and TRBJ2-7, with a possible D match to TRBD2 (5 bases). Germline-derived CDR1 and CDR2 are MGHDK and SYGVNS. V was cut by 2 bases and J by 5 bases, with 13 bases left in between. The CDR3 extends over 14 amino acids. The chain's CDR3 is CASSERGGSHEQYF. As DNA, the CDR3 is TGTGCCAGCAGTGAAAGAGGAGGATCCCACGAGCAGTACTTC.